The TCR beta chain described here comes from a study of blood T cells in healthy people across ages. Study conclusions and caveats: Because sorting was not performed, PBMCs prevented conclusive naive versus antigen-experienced comparison.

Each of the donors had around 10 milliliters of peripheral blood drawn into EDTA-treated Vacutainer tubes. A second 7 to 11 cycle PCR used barcoded and J-beta primers. TCRdb re-called the 5' RACE reads with MiXCR, one entry per CDR3 protein. The data show more than 700,000 distinct CDR3 sequences, 50% to 65% seen once. This clonotype was detected a few times. The antigen is undetermined. The germline V gene encodes CDR1 MNHNS and CDR2 SASEGT. V was pared by 8 bases and J by 2 bases, with 7 bases between. The CDR3 covers 11 residues. The receptor comes from a man older than 75 in good health. The genes are TRBV6-1 and TRBJ2-7, with D perhaps matching TRBD1 (6 bases). The sample comprised blood. The chain's CDR3 is CASGQTYEQYF. The CDR3 nucleotides read TGTGCCAGCGGACAGACCTACGAGCAGTACTTC.